This T cell receptor beta chain was recovered during a study of technical replicates of blood from several donors. This CDR3 region has 16 residues. The germline V and J ends were trimmed by 0 bases and 1 base, with 11 bases remaining between them. Germline V gene sequence: CDR1 SGDLS, CDR2 YYNGEE. Here immunoSEQ multiplex PCR was the method, and the copy in TCRdb shows in-frame clones only, minus some. The data show approximately 70,000 clones, about nine tenths seen once. Input material: T cells isolated from PBMCs. The source is a human donor in good health. The chain uses TRBV9 and TRBJ1-5; D might be TRBD1 (5 bases). The CDR3 is CASSVGPGLSNQPQHF. CDR3 nucleotides: TGTGCCAGCAGCGTAGGTCCAGGGCTAAGCAATCAGCCCCAGCATTTT.